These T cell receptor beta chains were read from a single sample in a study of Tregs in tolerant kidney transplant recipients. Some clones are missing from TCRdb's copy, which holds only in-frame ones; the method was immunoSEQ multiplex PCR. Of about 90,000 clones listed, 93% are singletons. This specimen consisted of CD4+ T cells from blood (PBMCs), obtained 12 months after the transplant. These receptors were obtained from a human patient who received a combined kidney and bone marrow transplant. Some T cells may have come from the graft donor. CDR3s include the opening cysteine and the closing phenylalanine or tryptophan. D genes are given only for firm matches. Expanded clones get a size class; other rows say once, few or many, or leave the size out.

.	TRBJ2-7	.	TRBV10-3	CAIRGGGAKYEQYF	TGTGCCATCAGAGGAGGGGGCGCGAAATACGAGCAGTACTTC
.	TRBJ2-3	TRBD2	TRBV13	CASSPPGTRYTDTQYF	TGTGCCAGCAGCCCTCCCGGGACTAGATACACAGATACGCAGTATTTT
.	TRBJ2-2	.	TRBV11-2	CASSSLRGGKDTGELFF	TGTGCCAGCAGCTCCCTGAGGGGAGGCAAGGACACCGGGGAGCTGTTTTTT
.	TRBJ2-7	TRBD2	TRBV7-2	CASSTRGLAGFEQYF	TGTGCCAGCAGCACCAGAGGACTAGCGGGATTTGAGCAGTACTTC
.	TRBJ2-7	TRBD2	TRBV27	CASSPPPRGLRAYEQYF	TGTGCCAGCAGTCCCCCCCCGCGGGGACTAAGAGCCTACGAGCAGTACTTC
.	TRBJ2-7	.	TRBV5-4	CASSFTGVPYEQYF	TGTGCCAGCAGCTTCACGGGGGTACCCTACGAGCAGTACTTC
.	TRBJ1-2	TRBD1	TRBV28	CASSLGQGLWGYTF	TGTGCCAGCAGTCTAGGACAGGGACTATGGGGCTACACCTTC
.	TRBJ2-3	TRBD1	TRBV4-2	CASSQEDRGGTDTQYF	TGTGCCAGCAGCCAAGAGGACAGGGGAGGGACAGATACGCAGTATTTT
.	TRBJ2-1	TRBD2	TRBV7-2	CASIRTSGSSYNEQFF	TGTGCCAGCATCAGGACTAGCGGGTCCTCCTACAATGAGCAGTTCTTC
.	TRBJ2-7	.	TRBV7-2	CASSLVAQGSYEQYF	TGTGCCAGCAGCTTAGTTGCACAGGGAAGCTACGAGCAGTACTTC
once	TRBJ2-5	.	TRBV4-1	CASSQELAKKTQYF	TGCGCCAGCAGCCAAGAACTAGCCAAGAAGACCCAGTACTTC
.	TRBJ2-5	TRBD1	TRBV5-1	CASSLAPGTGLQETQYF	TGCGCCAGCAGCTTGGCCCCCGGGACAGGCCTCCAAGAGACCCAGTACTTC
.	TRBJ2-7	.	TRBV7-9	CASSRSGGGNYEQYF	TGTGCCAGCAGCAGAAGCGGTGGGGGGAACTACGAGCAGTACTTC
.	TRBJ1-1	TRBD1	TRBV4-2	CASSQGRQGAYEAFF	TGTGCCAGCAGCCAAGGTAGACAGGGGGCGTATGAAGCTTTCTTT
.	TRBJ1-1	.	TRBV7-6	CASSLEGPMNTEAFF	TGTGCCAGCAGCTTAGAGGGGCCCATGAACACTGAAGCTTTCTTT
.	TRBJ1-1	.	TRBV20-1	CSASGDTEAFF	TGCAGTGCTTCAGGGGACACTGAAGCTTTCTTT
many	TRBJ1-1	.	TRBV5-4	CASSFSTGNTEAFF	TGTGCCAGCAGCTTCTCAACAGGGAACACTGAAGCTTTCTTT
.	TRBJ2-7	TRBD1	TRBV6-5	CASSQGTGPLEQYF	TGTGCCAGCAGCCAAGGGACAGGTCCCTTGGAGCAGTACTTC
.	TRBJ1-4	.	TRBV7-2	CASSPEIDTTNEKLFF	TGTGCCAGCAGCCCGGAGATTGATACAACTAATGAAAAACTGTTTTTT
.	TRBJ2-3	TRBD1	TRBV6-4	CATRQGGTDTQYF	TGTGCCACCAGACAGGGGGGCACAGATACGCAGTATTTT
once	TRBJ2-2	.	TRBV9	CASSARIGPTGELFF	TGTGCCAGCAGCGCCCGCATCGGTCCCACCGGGGAGCTGTTTTTT
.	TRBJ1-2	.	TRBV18	CASGETTLANYGYTF	TGTGCCAGTGGGGAGACAACCCTAGCTAACTATGGCTACACCTTC
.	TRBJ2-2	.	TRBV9	CASSVSVTGELFF	TGTGCCAGCAGCGTATCTGTTACCGGGGAGCTGTTTTTT
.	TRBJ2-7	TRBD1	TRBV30	CAWNPGTGQRAYEQYF	TGTGCCTGGAACCCAGGGACAGGACAGCGGGCCTACGAGCAGTACTTC
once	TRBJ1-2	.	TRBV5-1	CASSLGGGSNYGYTF	TGCGCCAGCAGCTTGGGTGGAGGGTCTAACTATGGCTACACCTTC
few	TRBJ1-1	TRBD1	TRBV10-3	CAITEGARTEAFF	TGTGCCATCACCGAGGGGGCGAGGACTGAAGCTTTCTTT
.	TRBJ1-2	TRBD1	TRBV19	CASRGHSNYGYTF	TGTGCCTCAAGGGGGCACTCTAACTATGGCTACACCTTC
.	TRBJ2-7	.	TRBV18	CASSRPLGGRVGEQYF	TGTGCCAGCTCACGACCACTGGGCGGCAGGGTGGGCGAGCAGTACTTC
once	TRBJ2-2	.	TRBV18	CASSPTVNTGELFF	TGTGCCAGCTCACCAACAGTGAACACCGGGGAGCTGTTTTTT
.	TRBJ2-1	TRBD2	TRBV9	CASSVRLAGPWNEQFF	TGTGCCAGCAGCGTTCGACTAGCGGGACCGTGGAATGAGCAGTTCTTC
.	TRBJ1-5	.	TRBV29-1	CSVGSGVSNQPQHF	TGCAGCGTCGGGTCGGGGGTTAGCAATCAGCCCCAGCATTTT
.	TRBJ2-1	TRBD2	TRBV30	CAWSEGLAGAINEQFF	TGTGCCTGGAGTGAGGGACTAGCGGGAGCCATTAATGAGCAGTTCTTC